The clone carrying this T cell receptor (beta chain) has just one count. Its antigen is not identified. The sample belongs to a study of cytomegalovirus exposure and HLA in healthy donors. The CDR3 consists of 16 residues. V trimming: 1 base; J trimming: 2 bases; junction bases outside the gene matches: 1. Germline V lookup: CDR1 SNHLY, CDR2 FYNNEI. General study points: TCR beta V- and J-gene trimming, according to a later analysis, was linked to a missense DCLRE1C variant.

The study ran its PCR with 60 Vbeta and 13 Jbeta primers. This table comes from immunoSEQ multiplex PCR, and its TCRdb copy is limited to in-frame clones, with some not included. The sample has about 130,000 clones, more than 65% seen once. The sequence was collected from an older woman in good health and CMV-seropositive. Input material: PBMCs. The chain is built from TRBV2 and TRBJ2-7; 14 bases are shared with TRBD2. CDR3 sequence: CASSEGGLAGAYEQYF. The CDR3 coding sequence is TGTGCCAGCAGTGAAGGGGGACTAGCGGGGGCCTACGAGCAGTACTTC.